A selection of T cell receptor beta chains follows, all from one sample in a study of response to subunit inactivated influenza vaccine. Each CDR3 protein gets one entry after TCRdb re-called the RT-PCR reads with MiXCR. The data contain over 750,000 distinct CDR3 sequences, approximately 21% of them seen just once; the ten biggest clones take up 10%. The material was PBMCs from blood, obtained more than 4 days after vaccination. The receptors derive from a man aged 50 to 60 who received an inactivated influenza vaccine. CDR3s include the opening cysteine and the closing phenylalanine or tryptophan. A D gene is named only where the DNA matches it firmly. Clone size is not always given. Where it is, it says once, few, many or a class for expanded clones.

j_call	d_call	v_call	cdr3_length	clone_size	cdr3_nt	cdr3_aa
TRBJ2-4	TRBD1	TRBV20-1	14	few	TGCAGTGCTAACGACAGGGGGAGCCAAAACATTCAGTACTTC	CSANDRGSQNIQYF
TRBJ2-7	.	TRBV29-1	12	few	TGCAGCGTTGACAGGGGGGGCTACGAGCAGTACTTC	CSVDRGGYEQYF
TRBJ2-7	TRBD1	TRBV20-1	14	few	TGCAGTGCTAGAGTGGGACAGGGGGAGTACGAGCAGTACTTC	CSARVGQGEYEQYF
TRBJ1-1	.	TRBV12-3/TRBV12-4	13	.	TGTGCCAGCAGTCTACGTGGCGGGGCTGAAGCTTTCTTT	CASSLRGGAEAFF
TRBJ1-5	.	TRBV12-3/TRBV12-4	14	.	TGTGCCAGCAGTACTGATGGGGGCAATCAGCCCCAGCATTTT	CASSTDGGNQPQHF
TRBJ2-2	.	TRBV20-1	16	.	TGCAGTGCTAGAGATCCAAGGGAGACGAACACCGGGGAGCTGTTTTTT	CSARDPRETNTGELFF
TRBJ1-1	TRBD1	TRBV5-1	15	.	TGCGCCAGCAGCTTGGGTGAGGGGGCTGGCACTGAAGCTTTCTTT	CASSLGEGAGTEAFF
TRBJ2-7	TRBD2	TRBV7-9	14	few	TGTGCCAGCAGCTTTGGCGGGAGGGCCGCCGAGCAGTACTTC	CASSFGGRAAEQYF
TRBJ1-1	.	TRBV20-1	14	few	TGCAGTGCTAGAGATGACGCAGGGAACACTGAAGCTTTCTTT	CSARDDAGNTEAFF
TRBJ2-5	TRBD1	TRBV28	15	.	TGTGCCAGCAGCCCTGGGACAGGTCTAGAAGAGACCCAGTACTTC	CASSPGTGLEETQYF
TRBJ2-1	TRBD2	TRBV18	16	.	TGTGCCAGCTCACCCCCCAGCGGGGGATACTACAATGAGCAGTTCTTC	CASSPPSGGYYNEQFF
TRBJ1-5	TRBD1	TRBV6-2/TRBV6-3	17	few	TGTGCCAGCCGGACAGGGAAGGCGTATTATAGCAATCAGCCCCAGCATTTT	CASRTGKAYYSNQPQHF
TRBJ2-2	.	TRBV6-5	16	.	TGTGCCAGCAGTTACTCCCCAGGCCAAAACACCGGGGAGCTGTTTTTT	CASSYSPGQNTGELFF
TRBJ2-7	.	TRBV27	12	few	TGTGCCACAAGGGGTGGAACTAACGAGCAGTACTTC	CATRGGTNEQYF
TRBJ2-1	TRBD2	TRBV6-4	16	few	TGTGCCAGCAGCGCCGGGACTAGCGGGGACTACAATGAGCAGTTCTTC	CASSAGTSGDYNEQFF
TRBJ2-7	.	TRBV30	12	few	TGTGCCTGGAGTAGGGGGACCGGCGAGCAGTACTTC	CAWSRGTGEQYF
TRBJ2-1	TRBD2	TRBV12-3/TRBV12-4	14	.	TGTGCCAGCAGACAGGCGGGAGCGGGAAATGAGCAGTTCTTC	CASRQAGAGNEQFF
TRBJ2-7	TRBD1	TRBV9	17	few	TGTGCCAGCAGCTCCCAACGAGGACAGGGTCAATTGGACGAGCAGTACTTC	CASSSQRGQGQLDEQYF
TRBJ2-2	.	TRBV6-2/TRBV6-3	13	few	TGTGCCAGCAGCTACAGGAACCCCGGGGAGCTGTTTTTT	CASSYRNPGELFF
TRBJ2-7	.	TRBV10-3	12	few	TGTGCCACCGTGGACAAGTCCTACGAGCAGTACTTC	CATVDKSYEQYF
TRBJ2-1	TRBD2	TRBV12-3/TRBV12-4	14	many	TGTGCCAGCAGTCGGACTAGCGGGAGCAATGAGCAGTTCTTC	CASSRTSGSNEQFF
TRBJ2-5	.	TRBV5-6	15	few	TGTGCCAGCAGCTTGGTCGGGGTCGGGCAAGAGACCCAGTACTTC	CASSLVGVGQETQYF
TRBJ2-3	TRBD2	TRBV29-1	16	many	TGCAGCGTTGATGGTATATTAGCGGGGGCCGCAGATACGCAGTATTTT	CSVDGILAGAADTQYF
TRBJ1-1	.	TRBV20-1	14	.	TGCAGTGCTACCCAACAGAGCATGAACACTGAAGCTTTCTTT	CSATQQSMNTEAFF
TRBJ2-7	TRBD2	TRBV12-3/TRBV12-4	15	.	TGTGCCAGCAGTTTAGGAGGCGGGGGGACCTACGAGCAGTACTTC	CASSLGGGGTYEQYF
TRBJ2-1	TRBD2	TRBV7-6	16	.	TGTGCCAGCAGCTTAACGGCCAGCGGGAGTATTAATGAGCAGTTCTTC	CASSLTASGSINEQFF
TRBJ1-4	.	TRBV20-1	13	.	TGCAGTGCTTTTCGGACACAGAATGAAAAACTGTTTTTT	CSAFRTQNEKLFF
TRBJ2-1	TRBD2	TRBV11-2	18	.	TGTGCCAGCAGCCTACAAGGACTAGCGGGAACCGGGTCTAATGAGCAGTTCTTC	CASSLQGLAGTGSNEQFF
TRBJ2-3	.	TRBV20-1	13	many	TGCAGTGCTAGGAGGGACGCCACAGATACGCAGTATTTT	CSARRDATDTQYF
TRBJ2-1	.	TRBV20-1	14	few	TGCAGTGCTGAGGTGGCTATGTCCTACAATGAGCAGTTCTTC	CSAEVAMSYNEQFF
TRBJ1-5	TRBD1	TRBV28	15	.	TGTGCCAGCAGTAGAATGATACAGGGGAATCAGCCCCAGCATTTT	CASSRMIQGNQPQHF
TRBJ2-5	.	TRBV29-1	13	few	TGCAGCGTTGGACAGGTGTTACAAGAGACCCAGTACTTC	CSVGQVLQETQYF
TRBJ1-4	TRBD1	TRBV7-2	16	few	TGTGCCAGCAGCTTACCTCGGACAGGGGAGAATGAAAAACTGTTTTTT	CASSLPRTGENEKLFF
TRBJ1-2	.	TRBV12-3/TRBV12-4	13	.	TGTGCCAGCAGTTTCGGCCTCAACTATGGCTACACCTTC	CASSFGLNYGYTF
TRBJ2-5	TRBD2	TRBV11-2	19	.	TGTGCCAGCAGCTCCTGGGGACTAGCGGGAGGGGTCAGCAAAGAGACCCAGTACTTC	CASSSWGLAGGVSKETQYF
TRBJ2-7	TRBD2	TRBV12-3/TRBV12-4	14	.	TGTGCCAGCACCTTCGGGGGGAATGGATACGAGCAGTACTTC	CASTFGGNGYEQYF
TRBJ2-7	TRBD2	TRBV12-3/TRBV12-4	16	few	TGTGCCAGCAGTCTGTCTAGCGGGAGTCCAATCTACGAGCAGTACTTC	CASSLSSGSPIYEQYF
TRBJ2-3	.	TRBV6-2/TRBV6-3	14	.	TGTGCCAGCAGTTACGAAGGGGAAACAGATACGCAGTATTTT	CASSYEGETDTQYF
TRBJ2-7	.	TRBV28	14	.	TGTGCCAGCAACCCTGGGGGTAGCAGATACGAGCAGTACTTC	CASNPGGSRYEQYF
TRBJ2-7	.	TRBV28	15	.	TGTGCCAGCACACTCGTAGGAGGCGTTTCCTACGAGCAGTACTTC	CASTLVGGVSYEQYF
TRBJ2-6	.	TRBV14	15	few	TGTGCCAGCAGCCCTTACTCCTCTGGGGCCAACGTCCTGACTTTC	CASSPYSSGANVLTF
TRBJ2-2	TRBD1	TRBV5-5	16	few	TGTGCCAGCAGGGCAACAGGGGGCGTTAACACCGGGGAGCTGTTTTTT	CASRATGGVNTGELFF